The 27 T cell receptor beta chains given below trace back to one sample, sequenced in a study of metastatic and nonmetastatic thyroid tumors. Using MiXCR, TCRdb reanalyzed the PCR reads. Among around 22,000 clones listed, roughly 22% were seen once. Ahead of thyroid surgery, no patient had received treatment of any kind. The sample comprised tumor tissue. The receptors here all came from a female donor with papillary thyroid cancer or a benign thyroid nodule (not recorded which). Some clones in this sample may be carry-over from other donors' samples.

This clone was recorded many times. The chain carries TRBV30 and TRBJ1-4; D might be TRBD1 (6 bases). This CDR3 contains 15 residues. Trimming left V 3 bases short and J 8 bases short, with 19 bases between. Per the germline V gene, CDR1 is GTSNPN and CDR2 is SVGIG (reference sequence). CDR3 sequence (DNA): TGTGCCTGGAGATACGAAGACAGGAGGAGGGAAAAACTGTTTTTT. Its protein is CAWRYEDRRREKLFF. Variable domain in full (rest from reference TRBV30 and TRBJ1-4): SQTIHQWPATLVQPVGSPLSLECTVEGTSNPNLYWYRQAAGRGLQLLFYSVGIGQISSEVPQNLSASRPQDRQFILSSKKLLLSDSGFYLCAWRYEDRRREKLFFGSGTQLSVL.

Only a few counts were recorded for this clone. The CDR3 region is CASSLPADNEQFF. The DNA of the CDR3 is TGTGCCAGTAGCTTGCCGGCGGACAATGAGCAGTTCTTC. The chain couples TRBV19 to TRBJ2-1; no clear D. Germline CDR1 and CDR2: LNHDA and SQIVND (reference sequence). V was pared by 6 bases and J by 5 bases, with 11 bases between. The CDR3 is 13 residues long. Filled out from reference TRBV19 and TRBJ2-1, the complete variable domain reads DGGITQSPKYLFRKEGQNVTLSCEQNLNHDAMYWYRQDPGQGLRLIYYSQIVNDFQKGDIAEGYSVSREKKESFPLTVTSAQKNPTAFYLCASSLPADNEQFFGPGTRLTVL.

The CDR3: CSAQGSGSRGTQYF. The CDR3, as DNA: TGCAGTGCCCAGGGAAGCGGGAGTAGGGGTACGCAGTATTTT. The J gene is TRBJ2-3, the V gene TRBV20-1; TRBD2 matches 8 bases. V trimming: 6 bases; J trimming: 8 bases; junction bases outside the gene matches: 13. CDR3 length: 14 amino acids. CDR1 DFQATT and CDR2 SNEGSKA come from the germline V gene (reference sequence).

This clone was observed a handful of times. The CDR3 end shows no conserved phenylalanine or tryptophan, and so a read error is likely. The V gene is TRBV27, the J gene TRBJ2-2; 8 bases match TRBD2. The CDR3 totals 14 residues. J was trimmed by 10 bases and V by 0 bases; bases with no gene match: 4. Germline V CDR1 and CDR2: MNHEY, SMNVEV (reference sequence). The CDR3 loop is CASSLSSGSAELFY. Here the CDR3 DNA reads TGTGCCAGCAGTTTATCCAGCGGGAGTGCGGAGCTGTTTTAT.

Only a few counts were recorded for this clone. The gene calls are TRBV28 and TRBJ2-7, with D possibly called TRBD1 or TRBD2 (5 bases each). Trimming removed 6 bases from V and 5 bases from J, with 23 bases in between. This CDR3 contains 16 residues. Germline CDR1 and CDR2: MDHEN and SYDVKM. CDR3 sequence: CASSSISGTGADEQYF. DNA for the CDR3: TGTGCCAGCAGCTCCATCTCCGGGACCGGCGCAGACGAGCAGTACTTC.

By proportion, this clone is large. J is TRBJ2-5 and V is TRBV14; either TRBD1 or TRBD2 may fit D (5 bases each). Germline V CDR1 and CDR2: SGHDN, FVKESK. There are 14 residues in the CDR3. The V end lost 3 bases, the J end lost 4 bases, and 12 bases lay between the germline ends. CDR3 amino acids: CASSQYRDGETQYF. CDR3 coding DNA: TGTGCCAGCAGCCAGTACCGGGACGGAGAGACCCAGTACTTC.

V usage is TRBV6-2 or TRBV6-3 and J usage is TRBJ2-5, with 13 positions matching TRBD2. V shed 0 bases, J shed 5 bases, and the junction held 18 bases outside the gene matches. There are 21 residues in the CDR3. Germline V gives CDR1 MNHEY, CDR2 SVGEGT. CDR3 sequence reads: CASSYSKSRGTSGIGGETQYF. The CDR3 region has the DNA TGTGCCAGCAGTTACTCGAAGTCACGCGGGACTAGCGGGATCGGTGGGGAGACCCAGTACTTC.

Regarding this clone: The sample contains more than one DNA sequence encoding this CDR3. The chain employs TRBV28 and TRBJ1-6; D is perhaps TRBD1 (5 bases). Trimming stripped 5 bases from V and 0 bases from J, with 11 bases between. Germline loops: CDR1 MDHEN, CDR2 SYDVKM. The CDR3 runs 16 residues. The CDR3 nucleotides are TGTGCCAGCAGTCTTGGGGCGGGCTCCTATAATTCACCCCTCCACTTT. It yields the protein CASSLGAGSYNSPLHF.

The CDR3, as DNA: TGTGCCAGCAGCCAACGTCTGGCGGGATCTTTGAATGAGCAGTTCTTC. This encodes CASSQRLAGSLNEQFF. The genes are TRBV14 and TRBJ2-1; tentatively, D is TRBD2 (6 bases). V was clipped by 2 bases and J by 7 bases, with 18 bases between them. Germline lookup yields CDR1 SGHDN and CDR2 FVKESK. The CDR3 covers 16 residues. The variable domain in full, completed from reference TRBV14 and TRBJ2-1, reads EAGVTQFPSHSVIEKGQTVTLRCDPISGHDNLYWYRRVMGKEIKFLLHFVKESKQDESGMPNNRFLAERTGGTYSTLKVQPAELEDSGVYFCASSQRLAGSLNEQFFGPGTRLTVL.

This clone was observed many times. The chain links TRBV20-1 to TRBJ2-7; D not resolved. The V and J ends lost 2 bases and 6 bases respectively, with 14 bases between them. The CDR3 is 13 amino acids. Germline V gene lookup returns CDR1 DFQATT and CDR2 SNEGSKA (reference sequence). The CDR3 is CSARQSLSAEQYF. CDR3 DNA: TGCAGTGCTAGACAATCTCTGAGCGCCGAGCAGTACTTC.

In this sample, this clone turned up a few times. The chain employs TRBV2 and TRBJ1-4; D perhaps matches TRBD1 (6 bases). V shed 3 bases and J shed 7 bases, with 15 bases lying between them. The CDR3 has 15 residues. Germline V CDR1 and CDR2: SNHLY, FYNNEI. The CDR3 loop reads CASSESRGPLEKLFF. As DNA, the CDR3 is TGTGCCAGCAGTGAGTCGCGGGGGCCCCTTGAAAAACTGTTTTTT. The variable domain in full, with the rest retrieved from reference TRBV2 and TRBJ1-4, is EPEVTQTPSHQVTQMGQEVILRCVPISNHLYFYWYRQILGQKVEFLVSFYNNEISEKSEIFDDQFSVERPDGSNFTLKIRSTKLEDSAMYFCASSESRGPLEKLFFGSGTQLSVL.

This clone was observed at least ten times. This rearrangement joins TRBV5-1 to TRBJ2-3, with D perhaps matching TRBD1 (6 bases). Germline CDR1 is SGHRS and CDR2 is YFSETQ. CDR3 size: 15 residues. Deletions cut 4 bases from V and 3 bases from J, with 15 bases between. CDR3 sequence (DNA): TGCGCCAGCAGCCCACAGGGAGTAGGAACAGATACGCAGTATTTT. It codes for CASSPQGVGTDTQYF.

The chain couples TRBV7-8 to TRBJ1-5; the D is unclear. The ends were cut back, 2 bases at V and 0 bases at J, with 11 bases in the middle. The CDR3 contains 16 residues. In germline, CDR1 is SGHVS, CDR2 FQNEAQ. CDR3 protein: CASSLSADHSNQPQHF. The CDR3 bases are TGTGCCAGCAGCTTATCGGCGGATCATAGCAATCAGCCCCAGCATTTT.

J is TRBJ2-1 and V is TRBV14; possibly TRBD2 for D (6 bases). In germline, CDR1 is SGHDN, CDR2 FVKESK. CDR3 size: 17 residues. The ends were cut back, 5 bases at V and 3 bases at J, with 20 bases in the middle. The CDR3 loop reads CASSSLEGLSHYNEQFF. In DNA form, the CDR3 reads TGTGCCAGCAGCTCCCTGGAGGGGTTATCACACTACAATGAGCAGTTCTTC. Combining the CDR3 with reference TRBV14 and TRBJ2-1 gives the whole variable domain EAGVTQFPSHSVIEKGQTVTLRCDPISGHDNLYWYRRVMGKEIKFLLHFVKESKQDESGMPNNRFLAERTGGTYSTLKVQPAELEDSGVYFCASSSLEGLSHYNEQFFGPGTRLTVL.

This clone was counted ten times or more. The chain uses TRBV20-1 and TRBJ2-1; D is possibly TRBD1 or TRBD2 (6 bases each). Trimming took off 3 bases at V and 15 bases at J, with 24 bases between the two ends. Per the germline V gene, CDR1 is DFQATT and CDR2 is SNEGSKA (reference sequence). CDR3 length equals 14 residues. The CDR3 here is CSARVLREVGGRFF. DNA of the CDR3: TGCAGTGCTAGGGTTTTGCGGGAAGTTGGGGGGCGGTTCTTC.

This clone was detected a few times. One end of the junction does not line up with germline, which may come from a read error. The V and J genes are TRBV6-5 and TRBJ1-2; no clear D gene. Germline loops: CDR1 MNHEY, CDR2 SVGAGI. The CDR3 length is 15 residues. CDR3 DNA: TGTGCCAGCAGTTACTCGCGGCAGCCTACCTATGGCTACAACTTC. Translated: CASSYSRQPTYGYNF.

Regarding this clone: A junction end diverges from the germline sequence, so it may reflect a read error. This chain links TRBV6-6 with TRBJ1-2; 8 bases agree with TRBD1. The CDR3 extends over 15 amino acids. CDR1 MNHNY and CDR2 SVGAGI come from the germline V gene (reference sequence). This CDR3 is CVSSYDRTGRTGYTF. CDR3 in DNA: TGTGTCAGCAGTTACGACCGGACAGGGAGGACTGGCTACACCTTC.

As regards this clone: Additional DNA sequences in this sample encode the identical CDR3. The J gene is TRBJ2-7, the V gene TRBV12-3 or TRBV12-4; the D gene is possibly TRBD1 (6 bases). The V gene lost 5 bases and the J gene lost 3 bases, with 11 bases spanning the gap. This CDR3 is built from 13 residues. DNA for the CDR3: TGTGCCAGCAGTCAGGGGCAGCACTACGAGCAGTACTTC. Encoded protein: CASSQGQHYEQYF.

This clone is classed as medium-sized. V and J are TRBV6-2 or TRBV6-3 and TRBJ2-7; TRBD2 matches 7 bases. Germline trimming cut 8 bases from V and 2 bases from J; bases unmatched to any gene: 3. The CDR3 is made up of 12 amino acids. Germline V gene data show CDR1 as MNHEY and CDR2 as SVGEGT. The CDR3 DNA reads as TGTGCCAGCGCGACTAGCCCCTACGAGCAGTACTTC. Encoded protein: CASATSPYEQYF.

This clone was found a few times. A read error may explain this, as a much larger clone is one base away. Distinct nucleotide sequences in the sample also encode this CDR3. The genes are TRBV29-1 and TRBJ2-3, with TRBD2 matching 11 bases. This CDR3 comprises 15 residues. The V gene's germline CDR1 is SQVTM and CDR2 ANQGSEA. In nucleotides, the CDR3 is TGCAGCGTTGGGACTAGCGGGTCCTCCACAGATACTCAGTATTTT. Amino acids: CSVGTSGSSTDTQYF.

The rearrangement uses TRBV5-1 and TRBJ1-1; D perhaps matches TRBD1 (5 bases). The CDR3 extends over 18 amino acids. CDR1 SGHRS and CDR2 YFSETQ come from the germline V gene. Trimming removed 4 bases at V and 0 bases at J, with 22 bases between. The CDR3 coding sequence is TGCGCCAGCAGCAAAGGACTCAGGTGGGACCCTATGAACACTGAAGCTTTCTTT. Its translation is CASSKGLRWDPMNTEAFF.

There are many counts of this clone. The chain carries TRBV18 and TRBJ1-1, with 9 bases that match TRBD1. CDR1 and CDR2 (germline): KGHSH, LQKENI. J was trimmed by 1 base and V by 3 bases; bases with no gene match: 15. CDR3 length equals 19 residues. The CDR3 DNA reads TGTGCCAGCTCACCCAGCGTACAGGGGGCACTGGGTGGGAACACTGAAGCTTTCTTT. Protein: CASSPSVQGALGGNTEAFF.

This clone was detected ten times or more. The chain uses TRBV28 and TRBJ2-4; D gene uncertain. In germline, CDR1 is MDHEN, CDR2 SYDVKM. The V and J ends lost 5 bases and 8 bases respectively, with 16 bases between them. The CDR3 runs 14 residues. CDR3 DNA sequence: TGTGCCAGCAGTGATCAAACCGGGTCCGACATTCAGTACTTC. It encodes CASSDQTGSDIQYF.

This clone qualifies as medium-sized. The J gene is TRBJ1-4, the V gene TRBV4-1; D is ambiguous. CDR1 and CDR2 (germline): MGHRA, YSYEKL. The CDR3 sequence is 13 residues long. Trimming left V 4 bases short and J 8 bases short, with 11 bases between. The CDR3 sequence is CASSPLIGEKLFF. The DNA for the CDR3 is TGCGCCAGCAGCCCCTTGATAGGGGAAAAACTGTTTTTT.

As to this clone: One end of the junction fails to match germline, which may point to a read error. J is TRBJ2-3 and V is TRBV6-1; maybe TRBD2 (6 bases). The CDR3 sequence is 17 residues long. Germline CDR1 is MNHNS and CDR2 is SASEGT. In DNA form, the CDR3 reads TGTGCCAGCAGTGAAGGGTTTGCCCGGGAGATTGTAGATACTCAGTATTTT. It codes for CASSEGFAREIVDTQYF.

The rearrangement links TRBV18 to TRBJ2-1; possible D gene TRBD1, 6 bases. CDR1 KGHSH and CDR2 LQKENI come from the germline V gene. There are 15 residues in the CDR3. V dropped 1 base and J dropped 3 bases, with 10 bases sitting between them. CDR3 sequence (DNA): TGTGCCAGCTCACCACGACGGACAGACTACAATGAGCAGTTCTTC. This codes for CASSPRRTDYNEQFF.

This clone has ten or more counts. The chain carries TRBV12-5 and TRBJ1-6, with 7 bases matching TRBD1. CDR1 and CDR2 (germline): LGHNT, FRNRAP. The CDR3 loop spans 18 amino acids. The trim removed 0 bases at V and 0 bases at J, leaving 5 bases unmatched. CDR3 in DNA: TGTGCTAGTGGTTTGGTAGGGGGGGACAGCTCCTATAATTCACCCCTCCACTTT. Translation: CASGLVGGDSSYNSPLHF.